Listed here are 3 T cell receptor beta chains from one sample, sequenced in a study of blood T cell repertoires in COVID-19. Generated by immunoSEQ multiplex PCR, the TCRdb table keeps only in-frame clones and is missing some. The sample yields 180,000 or so clones, 80% to 90% seen once. The sequenced sample was peripheral blood. These receptors were collected from a man aged 55 to 70 with acute or convalescent COVID-19.

The genes are TRBV5-3 and TRBJ1-6; possibly TRBD1 for D (5 bases). TRBV5-3 is filed as an ORF, its function uncertain. Trimming stripped 3 bases from V and 5 bases from J, with 12 bases between. CDR3 length: 15 residues. The CDR3 region has the DNA TGTGCCAGAAGCTCAGGGCCCAGGGATAATTCACCCCTCCACTTT. Protein: CARSSGPRDNSPLHF.

The CDR3 sequence: CASSSTRTNEAFF. In DNA form, the CDR3 reads TGTGCCAGCAGTTCCACCCGGACAAACGAAGCTTTCTTT. The chain carries TRBV11-1 and TRBJ1-1, with D possibly matching TRBD1 (5 bases). With 6 bases removed from V and 8 bases from J, the gap between germline ends came to 16 bases. The CDR3 spans 13 residues. Germline CDR1 reads SGHAT; CDR2 reads FQDESV (reference sequence).

The chain carries TRBV24-1 and TRBJ2-2; 8 nucleotides line up with TRBD1. The CDR3 is made up of 16 amino acids. V lost 4 bases, J lost 7 bases, and 10 bases stayed unmatched. Germline V gene data show CDR1 as KGHDR and CDR2 as SFDVKD. CDR3 bases: TGTGCCACCAGTGACCTTAGACAGGGGAATGACGGGGAGCTGTTTTTT. This encodes CATSDLRQGNDGELFF.